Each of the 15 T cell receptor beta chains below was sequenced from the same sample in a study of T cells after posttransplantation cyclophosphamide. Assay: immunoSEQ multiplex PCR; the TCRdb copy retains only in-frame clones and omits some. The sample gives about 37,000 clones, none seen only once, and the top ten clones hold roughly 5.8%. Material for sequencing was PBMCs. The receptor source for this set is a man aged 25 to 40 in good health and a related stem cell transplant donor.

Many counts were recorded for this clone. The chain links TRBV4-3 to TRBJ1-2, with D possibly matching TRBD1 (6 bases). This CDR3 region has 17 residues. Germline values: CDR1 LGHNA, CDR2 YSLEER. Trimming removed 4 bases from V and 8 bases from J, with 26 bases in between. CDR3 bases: TGCGCCAGCAGCCGGAACCAAATACAGGGTTCGGGTAGCGGCTACACCTTC. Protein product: CASSRNQIQGSGSGYTF.

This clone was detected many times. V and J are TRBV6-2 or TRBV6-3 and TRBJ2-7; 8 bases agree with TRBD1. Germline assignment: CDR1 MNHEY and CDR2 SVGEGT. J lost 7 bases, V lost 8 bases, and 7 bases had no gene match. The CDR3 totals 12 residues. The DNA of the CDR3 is TGTGCCAGCGGGCAGGGGGCGTCGGAGCAGTACTTC. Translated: CASGQGASEQYF.

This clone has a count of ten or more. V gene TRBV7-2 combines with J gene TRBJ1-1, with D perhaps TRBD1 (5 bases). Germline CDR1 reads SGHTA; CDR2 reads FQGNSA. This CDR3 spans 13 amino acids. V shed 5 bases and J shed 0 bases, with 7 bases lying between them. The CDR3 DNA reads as TGTGCCAGCAGCCCAGGGATGAACACTGAAGCTTTCTTT. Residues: CASSPGMNTEAFF.

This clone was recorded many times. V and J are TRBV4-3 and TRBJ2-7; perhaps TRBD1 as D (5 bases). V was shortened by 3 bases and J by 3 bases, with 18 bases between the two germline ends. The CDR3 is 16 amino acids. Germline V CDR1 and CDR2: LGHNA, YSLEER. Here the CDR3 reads CASSQGRGRLDYEQYF. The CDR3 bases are TGCGCCAGCAGCCAGGGTAGGGGCAGACTTGACTACGAGCAGTACTTC.

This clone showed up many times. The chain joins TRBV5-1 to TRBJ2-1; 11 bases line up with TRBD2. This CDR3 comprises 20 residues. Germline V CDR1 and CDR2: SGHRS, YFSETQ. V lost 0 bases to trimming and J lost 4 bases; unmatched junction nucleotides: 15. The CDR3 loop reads CASSLVGPLAGVPKYNEQFF. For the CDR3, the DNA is TGCGCCAGCAGCTTGGTAGGCCCACTAGCGGGGGTCCCAAAATACAATGAGCAGTTCTTC. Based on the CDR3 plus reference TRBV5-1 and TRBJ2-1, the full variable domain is KAGVTQTPRYLIKTRGQQVTLSCSPISGHRSVSWYQQTPGQGLQFLFEYFSETQRNKGNFPGRFSGRQFSNSRSEMNVSTLELGDSALYLCASSLVGPLAGVPKYNEQFFGPGTRLTVL.

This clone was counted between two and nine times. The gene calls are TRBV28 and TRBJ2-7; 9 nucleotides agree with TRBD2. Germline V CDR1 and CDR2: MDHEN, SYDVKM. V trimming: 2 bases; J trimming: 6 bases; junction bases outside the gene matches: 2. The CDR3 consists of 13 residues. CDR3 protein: CASSLAGGGEQYF. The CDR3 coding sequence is TGTGCCAGCAGTTTAGCGGGGGGGGGCGAGCAGTACTTC.

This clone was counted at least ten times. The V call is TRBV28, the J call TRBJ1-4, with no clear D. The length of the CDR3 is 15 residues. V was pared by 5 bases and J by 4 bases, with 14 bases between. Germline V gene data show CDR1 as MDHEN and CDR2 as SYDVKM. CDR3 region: CASSLRTKGNEKLFF. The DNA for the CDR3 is TGTGCCAGCAGTCTCCGGACTAAGGGTAATGAAAAACTGTTTTTT. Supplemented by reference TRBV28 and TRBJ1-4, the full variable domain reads DVKVTQSSRYLVKRTGEKVFLECVQDMDHENMFWYRQDPGLGLRLIYFSYDVKMKEKGDIPEGYSVSREKKERFSLILESASTNQTSMYLCASSLRTKGNEKLFFGSGTQLSVL.

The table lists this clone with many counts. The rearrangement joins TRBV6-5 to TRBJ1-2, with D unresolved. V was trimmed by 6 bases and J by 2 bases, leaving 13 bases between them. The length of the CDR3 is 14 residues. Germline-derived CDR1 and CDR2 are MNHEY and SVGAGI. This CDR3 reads CASRRQQINYGYTF. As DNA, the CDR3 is TGTGCCAGCAGACGACAACAAATAAACTATGGCTACACCTTC.

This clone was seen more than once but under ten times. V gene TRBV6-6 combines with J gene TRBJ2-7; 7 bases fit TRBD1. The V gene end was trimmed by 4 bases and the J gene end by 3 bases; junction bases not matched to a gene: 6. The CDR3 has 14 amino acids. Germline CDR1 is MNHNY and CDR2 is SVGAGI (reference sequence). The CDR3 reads CASSSQGVDYEQYF. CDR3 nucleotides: TGTGCCAGCAGTTCCCAGGGGGTGGACTACGAGCAGTACTTC.

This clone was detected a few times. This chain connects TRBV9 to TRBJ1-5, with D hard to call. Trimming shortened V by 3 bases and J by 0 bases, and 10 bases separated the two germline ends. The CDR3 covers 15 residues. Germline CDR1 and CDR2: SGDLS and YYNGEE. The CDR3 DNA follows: TGTGCCAGCAGCGCCACGGGGTATAGCAATCAGCCCCAGCATTTT. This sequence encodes CASSATGYSNQPQHF.

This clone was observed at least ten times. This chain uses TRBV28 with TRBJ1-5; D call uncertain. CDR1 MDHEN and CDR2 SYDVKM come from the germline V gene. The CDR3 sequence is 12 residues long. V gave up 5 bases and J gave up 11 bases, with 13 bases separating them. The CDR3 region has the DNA TGTGCCAGCAGTCCGATGGGCCAGGCCCAGCATTTT. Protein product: CASSPMGQAQHF.

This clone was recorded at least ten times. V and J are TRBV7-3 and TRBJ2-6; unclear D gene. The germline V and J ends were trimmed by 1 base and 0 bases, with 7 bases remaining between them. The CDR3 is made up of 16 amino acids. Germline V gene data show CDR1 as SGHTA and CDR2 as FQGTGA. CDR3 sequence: CASSLIADSGANVLTF. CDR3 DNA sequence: TGTGCCAGCAGCTTAATAGCAGACTCTGGGGCCAACGTCCTGACTTTC.

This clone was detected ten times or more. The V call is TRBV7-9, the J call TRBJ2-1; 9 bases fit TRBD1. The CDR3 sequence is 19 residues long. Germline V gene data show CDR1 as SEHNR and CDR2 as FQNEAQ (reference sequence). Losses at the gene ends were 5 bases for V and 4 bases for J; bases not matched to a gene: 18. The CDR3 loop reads CASSPSIRTAGTGYNEQFF. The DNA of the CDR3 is TGTGCCAGCAGCCCAAGTATACGAACGGCCGGGACAGGGTACAATGAGCAGTTCTTC.

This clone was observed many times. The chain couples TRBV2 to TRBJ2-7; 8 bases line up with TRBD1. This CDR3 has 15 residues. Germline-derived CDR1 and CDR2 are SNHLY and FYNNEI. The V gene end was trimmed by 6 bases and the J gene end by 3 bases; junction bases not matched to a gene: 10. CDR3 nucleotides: TGTGCCAGCAGCTACGGACAGGGCACACTCTACGAGCAGTACTTC. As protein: CASSYGQGTLYEQYF.

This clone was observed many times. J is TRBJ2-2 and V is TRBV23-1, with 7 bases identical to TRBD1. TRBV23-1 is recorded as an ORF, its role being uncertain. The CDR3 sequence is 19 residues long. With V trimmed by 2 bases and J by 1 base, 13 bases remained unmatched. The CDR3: CASSQAPPRGQRNTGELFF. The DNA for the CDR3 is TGCGCCAGCAGTCAAGCCCCCCCGAGGGGACAGAGGAACACCGGGGAGCTGTTTTTT.